What follows are 13 T cell receptor beta chains derived from one specimen sequenced in a study of STAT5B mutations in CD4+ large granular lymphocyte leukemia. Generated by immunoSEQ multiplex PCR, the TCRdb table keeps only in-frame clones and is missing some. The table shows approximately 24,000 clones, with approximately 81% occurring only once. The sequencing input was CD4+ T cells from blood buffy coats. The receptors shown here come from a human donor in good health.

CDR3 sequence: CASSGGANTEAFF. CDR3 coding DNA: TGTGCCAGCAGTGGAGGGGCGAACACTGAAGCTTTCTTT. V gene TRBV2 combines with J gene TRBJ1-1; perhaps TRBD1 as D (5 bases). The V end was cut by 4 bases, the J end by 1 base, with 7 bases between. This CDR3 comprises 13 residues. The germline V gene encodes CDR1 SNHLY and CDR2 FYNNEI.

This chain connects TRBV4-1 to TRBJ2-1; TRBD2 matches at 12 bases. CDR3 length: 16 amino acids. Germline trimming cut 3 bases from V and 8 bases from J; bases unmatched to any gene: 8. Germline assignment: CDR1 MGHRA and CDR2 YSYEKL. CDR3 sequence reads: CASSQSTSGRFHEQFF. The CDR3, as DNA: TGCGCCAGCAGCCAGTCTACTAGCGGGAGGTTCCATGAGCAGTTCTTC.

The chain carries TRBV7-2 and TRBJ2-3, with 8 bases identical to TRBD2. The CDR3 length is 14 residues. Trimming cost V 1 base and J 3 bases; bases outside gene matches: 0. CDR1 is SGHTA, CDR2 FQGNSA, per germline. CDR3 nucleotide sequence: TGTGCCAGCAGCTTAGTAGCGGGAACAGATACGCAGTATTTT. Translated: CASSLVAGTDTQYF.

This clone was recorded once. The gene calls are TRBV11-2 and TRBJ2-2; 8 nucleotides line up with TRBD2. The CDR3 sequence is 14 residues long. Germline V gene data show CDR1 as SGHAT and CDR2 as FQNNGV. Trimming took 9 bases from V and 5 from J; bases not matched to a gene: 8. As DNA, the CDR3 is TGTGCCAGTCGCGCGGGGGGCAGGACCGGGGAGCTGTTTTTT. This sequence encodes CASRAGGRTGELFF.

V usage is TRBV28 and J usage is TRBJ1-6; tentatively, D is TRBD1 (6 bases). The CDR3 has 16 amino acids. Trimming left V 8 bases short and J 9 bases short, with 23 bases between. Germline V lookup: CDR1 MDHEN, CDR2 SYDVKM. For the CDR3, the DNA is TGTGCCAGCTATGCGATCACAGGGCTGGGAGGTTCACCCCTCCACTTT. Encoded protein: CASYAITGLGGSPLHF.

Only a few counts were recorded for this clone. The chain employs TRBV4-1 and TRBJ1-2; no clear D gene. Per germline, CDR1 MGHRA and CDR2 YSYEKL. V lost 0 bases and J lost 4, with 12 bases in between. The CDR3 is made up of 15 amino acids. The CDR3 sequence: CASSQDRQSSYGYTF. The CDR3 DNA reads TGCGCCAGCAGCCAAGATAGGCAGTCAAGCTATGGCTACACCTTC.

In this sample, this clone turned up once. CDR3 coding DNA: TGCGCCAGCAGCTTGAATTCGGCTTCAGATACGCAGTATTTT. As protein: CASSLNSASDTQYF. V is TRBV5-1 and J is TRBJ2-3; no clear D gene. V lost 1 base to trimming and J lost 4 bases, with 10 bases between them. CDR3 size: 14 residues. CDR1 is SGHRS, CDR2 YFSETQ, per germline.

V is TRBV5-6 and J is TRBJ2-7; D unclear. V lost 4 bases and J 9 bases, leaving 14 bases between the germline ends. The CDR3 is made up of 12 amino acids. Germline lookup yields CDR1 SGHDT and CDR2 YYEEEE. For the CDR3, the DNA is TGTGCCAGCAGCCGGAGCTCCTTGGGGCAGTACGTC. Its translation: CASSRSSLGQYV.

The genes are TRBV5-4 and TRBJ2-5, with 7 bases aligning to TRBD2. Germline V gene data show CDR1 as SGHNT and CDR2 as YYREEE (reference sequence). Trimming took 3 bases from V and 5 from J; bases not matched to a gene: 13. The CDR3 covers 16 residues. The CDR3 reads CASSSGGLGGLETQYF. Written as DNA, the CDR3 is TGTGCCAGCAGCTCCGGAGGCCTGGGGGGGTTGGAGACCCAGTACTTC.

The chain is built from TRBV7-2 and TRBJ2-7; possible D gene TRBD2, 5 bases. V shed 1 base and J shed 3 bases, with 10 bases lying between them. The germline gives CDR1 SGHTA, CDR2 FQGNSA. This CDR3 contains 14 residues. CDR3 sequence: CASSLDGDVYEQYF. Written as DNA, the CDR3 is TGTGCCAGCAGCTTAGACGGGGATGTCTACGAGCAGTACTTC.

V is TRBV5-4 and J is TRBJ1-6, with D perhaps TRBD1 (6 bases). Germline CDR1 is SGHNT and CDR2 is YYREEE (reference sequence). V was shortened by 2 bases and J by 8 bases, with 14 bases between the two germline ends. The CDR3 runs 15 residues. The CDR3 coding sequence is TGTGCCAGCAGCTTTAGGGGGGACGGGGATTCACCCCTCCACTTT. Translation gives CASSFRGDGDSPLHF.

The genes are TRBV7-2 and TRBJ1-1, with D tentatively TRBD1 (6 bases). V gave up 1 base and J gave up 0 bases, with 12 bases separating them. Germline V lookup: CDR1 SGHTA, CDR2 FQGNSA. This CDR3 is built from 16 residues. The chain's CDR3 is CASSLVRTDMNTEAFF. The CDR3 DNA reads as TGTGCCAGCAGCTTAGTCCGGACAGATATGAACACTGAAGCTTTCTTT.

This clone was counted a single time. This sequence joins TRBV10-2 and TRBJ2-3, with 7 bases lining up with TRBD2. This CDR3 is 15 amino acids long. V lost 7 bases, J lost 1 base, and 8 bases stayed unmatched. Looked up from germline, CDR1 is WSHSY and CDR2 is SAAADI. The CDR3 DNA sequence: TGCGCCAGCACCCGGGTTGCGGGGGGCACAGATACGCAGTATTTT. Residues: CASTRVAGGTDTQYF.